A single sample is the source of the 8 T cell receptor beta chains below, sequenced in a study of shared clonotypes between healthy human individuals. Profiling relied on immunoSEQ multiplex PCR, and the TCRdb table lists in-frame clones only, not all of them. The sample carries 80,000 to 100,000 clones, approximately 63% recorded once. Sequencing input: memory CD8+ T cells sorted from blood. Subset described: CD45RO+ cells pooled with CCR7-negative TemRA cells. The receptors were sampled from a man under 40 in good health.

The table lists this clone with a few counts. The chain has TRBV7-9 and TRBJ2-5, with D perhaps matching TRBD1 (5 bases). Germline CDR1 is SEHNR and CDR2 is FQNEAQ (reference sequence). The CDR3 sequence is 15 residues long. V was shortened by 5 bases and J by 2 bases, with 15 bases between the two germline ends. The CDR3 bases are TGTGCCAGCAGCCTTGTGACAGTCCCACAAGAGACCCAGTACTTC. Its protein is CASSLVTVPQETQYF. Full variable domain (rest looked up from reference TRBV7-9 and TRBJ2-5): DTGVSQNPRHKITKRGQNVTFRCDPISEHNRLYWYRQTLGQGPEFLTYFQNEAQLEKSRLLSDRFSAERPKGSFSTLEIQRTEQGDSAMYLCASSLVTVPQETQYFGPGTRLLVL.

This chain joins TRBV28 and TRBJ2-1, with 9 bases that match TRBD2. This CDR3 contains 17 residues. CDR1 is MDHEN, CDR2 SYDVKM, per germline. Losses at the gene ends were 5 bases for V and 6 bases for J; bases not matched to a gene: 14. CDR3 sequence reads: CASSPPGLAGEVNEQFF. DNA of the CDR3: TGTGCCAGCAGTCCCCCGGGACTAGCCGGAGAGGTCAATGAGCAGTTCTTC.

The V call is TRBV25-1, the J call TRBJ2-7; TRBD1 agrees at 11 bases. CDR3 size: 16 residues. V gave up 7 bases and J gave up 0 bases; unmatched junction bases: 8. Germline V gene lookup returns CDR1 MGHDK and CDR2 SYGVNS. CDR3 sequence (DNA): TGTGCCAGCAACCCGGGACAGGGGGACTACTCCTACGAGCAGTACTTC. As protein: CASNPGQGDYSYEQYF.

This clone has only a few counts. The same CDR3 arises from other DNA sequences in this sample as well. The chain combines TRBV6-4 with TRBJ2-1, with TRBD1 matching 7 bases. CDR1 and CDR2 (germline): MRHNA, SNTAGT. Losses at the gene ends were 0 bases for V and 3 bases for J; bases not matched to a gene: 2. This CDR3 is 15 amino acids long. CDR3 loop: CASSDSAGGYNEQFF. Written as DNA, the CDR3 is TGTGCCAGCAGTGACTCAGCAGGGGGCTACAATGAGCAGTTCTTC.

The V gene is TRBV5-4, the J gene TRBJ2-3, with 7 nucleotides matching TRBD2. The V gene end was trimmed by 0 bases and the J gene end by 3 bases; junction bases not matched to a gene: 4. This CDR3 has 15 residues. Per germline, CDR1 SGHNT and CDR2 YYREEE (reference sequence). This CDR3 is CASSLGGRRTDTQYF. The CDR3 DNA reads TGTGCCAGCAGCTTGGGCGGGAGACGGACAGATACGCAGTATTTT.

V gene TRBV5-5 combines with J gene TRBJ1-3, with D unclear. The CDR3 length is 14 residues. Trimming removed 2 bases from V and 3 bases from J, with 9 bases in between. Germline-derived CDR1 and CDR2 are SGHKS and YYEKEE (reference sequence). CDR3 DNA sequence: TGTGCCAGCAGCTTTACCGGAGTTGGAAACACCATATATTTT. Protein sequence: CASSFTGVGNTIYF. The variable domain in full, with the rest retrieved from reference TRBV5-5 and TRBJ1-3, is DAGVTQSPTHLIKTRGQQVTLRCSPISGHKSVSWYQQVLGQGPQFIFQYYEKEERGRGNFPDRFSARQFPNYSSELNVNALLLGDSALYLCASSFTGVGNTIYFGEGSWLTVV.

CDR3 DNA: TGCGCCAGCAGCCCGAAACAGGGGCGGACAGATACGCAGTATTTT. This sequence encodes CASSPKQGRTDTQYF. The chain links TRBV4-1 to TRBJ2-3, with 7 bases aligning to TRBD1. This CDR3 has 15 residues. Unmatched junction bases numbered 7, after V lost 4 bases and J lost 3 bases. The germline V gene encodes CDR1 MGHRA and CDR2 YSYEKL.

This chain uses TRBV9 with TRBJ2-7; 9 positions match TRBD2. The germline V gene has CDR1 SGDLS and CDR2 YYNGEE. The CDR3 is made up of 15 amino acids. Trimming took 0 bases from V and 5 from J; bases not matched to a gene: 6. CDR3 nucleotide sequence: TGTGCCAGCAGCGTAGGCAGTAGCGGGAGAAACGAGCAGTACTTC. Amino acid sequence: CASSVGSSGRNEQYF.